The next 6 T cell receptor beta chains were all read from a single sample in a study of blood T cell repertoires in COVID-19. Clones were read by immunoSEQ multiplex PCR, and TCRdb kept only the in-frame ones, dropping some. Among a few hundred thousand clones listed, about 85% were seen once. The sample consisted of peripheral blood. Source of these receptors: a woman aged 80 or over with COVID-19, enrolled during active disease.

The chain couples TRBV3-1 (or the pseudogene TRBV3-2) to TRBJ1-6, with 9 bases matching TRBD1. V shed 4 bases, J shed 9 bases, and the junction held 7 bases outside the gene matches. CDR3 length: 15 amino acids. In germline, CDR1 is LGHDT, CDR2 YNNKEL (reference sequence). CDR3 nucleotide sequence: TGTGCCAGCAGCCGCTCGGGACAGGGAAGTTCACCCCTCCACTTT. It is translated as CASSRSGQGSSPLHF.

The chain has TRBV2 and TRBJ1-2; no clear D gene. The V and J ends lost 6 bases and 8 bases respectively, with 16 bases between them. The CDR3 consists of 13 residues. CDR1 is SNHLY, CDR2 FYNNEI, per germline. In DNA, the CDR3 is TGTGCCAGCAGCATACGGGAAGCGGGAGGCTACACCTTC. This gives the protein CASSIREAGGYTF.

A remark on this clone: The sample carries other DNA sequences with the same CDR3. V and J are TRBV9 and TRBJ1-1, with 7 bases matching TRBD1. The CDR3 totals 14 residues. Germline CDR1 reads SGDLS; CDR2 reads YYNGEE. Trimming removed 4 bases from V and 2 bases from J; junction bases left unmatched: 5. This CDR3 is CASSRTGLNTEAFF. The CDR3 coding sequence is TGTGCCAGCAGCCGGACAGGCCTCAACACTGAAGCTTTCTTT. The whole variable domain, filled in from reference TRBV9 and TRBJ1-1, reads DSGVTQTPKHLITATGQRVTLRCSPRSGDLSVYWYQQSLDQGLQFLIQYYNGEERAKGNILERFSAQQFPDLHSELNLSSLELGDSALYFCASSRTGLNTEAFFGQGTRLTVV.

The chain combines TRBV6-5 with TRBJ1-5; 7 nucleotides match TRBD1. Losses at the gene ends were 5 bases for V and 0 bases for J; bases not matched to a gene: 4. This CDR3 region has 15 residues. The germline V gene encodes CDR1 MNHEY and CDR2 SVGAGI. In DNA, the CDR3 is TGTGCCAGCAGTCCCGGGACAGCTAGCAATCAGCCCCAGCATTTT. It is translated as CASSPGTASNQPQHF.

The rearrangement joins TRBV5-6 to TRBJ2-2; weak D call: TRBD1 (6 bases). Germline-derived CDR1 and CDR2 are SGHDT and YYEEEE. V dropped 6 bases and J dropped 0 bases, with 15 bases sitting between them. The CDR3 totals 16 residues. CDR3 in amino acids: CASNRRTATNTGELFF. Written as DNA, the CDR3 is TGTGCCAGCAACCGACGGACAGCTACGAACACCGGGGAGCTGTTTTTT.

This clone was seen once. V and J are TRBV7-2 and TRBJ2-7, with D unresolved. The germline gives CDR1 SGHTA, CDR2 FQGNSA. V lost 0 bases and J 3 bases, leaving 12 bases between the germline ends. The CDR3 consists of 15 residues. CDR3: CASSLALAGSYEQYF. The CDR3, as DNA: TGTGCCAGCAGCTTAGCCCTGGCAGGCAGCTACGAGCAGTACTTC.